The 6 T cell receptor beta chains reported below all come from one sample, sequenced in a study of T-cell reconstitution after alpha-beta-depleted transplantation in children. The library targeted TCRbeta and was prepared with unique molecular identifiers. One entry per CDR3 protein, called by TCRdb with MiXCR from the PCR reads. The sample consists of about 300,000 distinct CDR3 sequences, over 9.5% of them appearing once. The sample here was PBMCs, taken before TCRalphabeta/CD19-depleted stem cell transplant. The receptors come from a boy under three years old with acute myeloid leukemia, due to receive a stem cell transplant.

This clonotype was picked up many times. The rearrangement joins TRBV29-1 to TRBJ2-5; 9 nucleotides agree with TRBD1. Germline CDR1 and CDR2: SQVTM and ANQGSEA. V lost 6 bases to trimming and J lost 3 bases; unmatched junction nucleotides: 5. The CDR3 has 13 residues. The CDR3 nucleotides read TGCAGCGTCGTGGGACAGGGAAAAGAGACCCAGTACTTC. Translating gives CSVVGQGKETQYF.

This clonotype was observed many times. The CDR3 DNA follows: TGTGCCAGCAGTCCTACTAGCGGGGGTCACACCGGGGAGCTGTTTTTT. Translation: CASSPTSGGHTGELFF. V is TRBV9 and J is TRBJ2-2, with TRBD2 identical over 11 bases. Germline-derived CDR1 and CDR2 are SGDLS and YYNGEE. The V gene end was trimmed by 5 bases and the J gene end by 3 bases; junction bases not matched to a gene: 6. The CDR3 contains 16 residues.

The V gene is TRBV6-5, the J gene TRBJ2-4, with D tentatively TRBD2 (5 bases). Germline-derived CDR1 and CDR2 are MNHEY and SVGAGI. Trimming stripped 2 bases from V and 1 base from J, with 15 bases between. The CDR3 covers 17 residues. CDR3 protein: CASSYTLPLDAKNIQYF. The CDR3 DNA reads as TGTGCCAGCAGTTACACCCTGCCACTAGATGCCAAAAACATTCAGTACTTC.

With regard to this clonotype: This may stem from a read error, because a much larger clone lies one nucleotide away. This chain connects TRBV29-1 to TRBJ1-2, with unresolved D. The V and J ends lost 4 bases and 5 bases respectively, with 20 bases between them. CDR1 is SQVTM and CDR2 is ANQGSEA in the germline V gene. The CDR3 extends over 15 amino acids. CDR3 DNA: TGCAGCGTTGGTCTTCCGCGGCGAAAGCAGTATGGCTACACCTTC. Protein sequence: CSVGLPRRKQYGYTF.

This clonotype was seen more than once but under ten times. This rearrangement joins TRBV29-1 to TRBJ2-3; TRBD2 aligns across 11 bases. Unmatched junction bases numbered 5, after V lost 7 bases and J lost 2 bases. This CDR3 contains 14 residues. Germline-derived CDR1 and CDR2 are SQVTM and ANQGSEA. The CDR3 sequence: CSGRLAGNTDTQYF. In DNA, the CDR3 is TGCAGCGGTAGACTAGCGGGGAACACAGATACGCAGTATTTT.

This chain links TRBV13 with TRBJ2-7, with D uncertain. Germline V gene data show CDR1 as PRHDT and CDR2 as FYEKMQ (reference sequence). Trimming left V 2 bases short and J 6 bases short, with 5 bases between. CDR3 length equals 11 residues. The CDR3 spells CASSLKSEQYF. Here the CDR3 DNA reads TGTGCCAGCAGCTTAAAGAGCGAGCAGTACTTC.